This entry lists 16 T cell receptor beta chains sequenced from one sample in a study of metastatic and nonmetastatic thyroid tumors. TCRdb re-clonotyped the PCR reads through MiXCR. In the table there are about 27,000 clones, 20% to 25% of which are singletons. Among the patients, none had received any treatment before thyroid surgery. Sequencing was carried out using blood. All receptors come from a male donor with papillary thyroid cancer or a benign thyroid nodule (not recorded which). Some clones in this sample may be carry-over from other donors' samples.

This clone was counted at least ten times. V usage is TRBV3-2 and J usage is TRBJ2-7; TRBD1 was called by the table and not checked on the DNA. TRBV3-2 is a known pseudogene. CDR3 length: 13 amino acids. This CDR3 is CASQAGQSYEQYF. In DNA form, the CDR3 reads TGTGCCAGCCAGGCCGGACAGTCCTACGAGCAGTACTTC.

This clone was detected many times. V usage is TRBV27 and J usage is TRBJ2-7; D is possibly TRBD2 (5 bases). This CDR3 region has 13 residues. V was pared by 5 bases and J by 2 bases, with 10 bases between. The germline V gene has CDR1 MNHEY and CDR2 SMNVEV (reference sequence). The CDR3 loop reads CASSVLRAYEQYF. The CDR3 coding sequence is TGTGCCAGCAGTGTGTTGAGGGCCTACGAGCAGTACTTC.

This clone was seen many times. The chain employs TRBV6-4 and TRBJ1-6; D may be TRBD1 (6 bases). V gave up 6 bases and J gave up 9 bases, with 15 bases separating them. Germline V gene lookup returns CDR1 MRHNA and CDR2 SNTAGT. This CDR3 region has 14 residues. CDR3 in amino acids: CASRDSSLGSPLHF. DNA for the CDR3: TGTGCCAGCAGGGACAGCTCCCTGGGTTCACCCCTCCACTTT.

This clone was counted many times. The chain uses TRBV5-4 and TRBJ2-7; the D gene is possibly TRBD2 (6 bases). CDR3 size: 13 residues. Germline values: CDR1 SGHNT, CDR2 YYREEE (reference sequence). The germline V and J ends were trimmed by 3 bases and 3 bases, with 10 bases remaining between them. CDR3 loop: CASSSAGLYEQYF. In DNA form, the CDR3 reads TGTGCCAGCAGCTCGGCGGGGCTCTACGAGCAGTACTTC. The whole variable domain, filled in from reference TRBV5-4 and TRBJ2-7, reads ETGVTQSPTHLIKTRGQQVTLRCSSQSGHNTVSWYQQALGQGPQFIFQYYREEENGRGNFPPRFSGLQFPNYSSELNVNALELDDSALYLCASSSAGLYEQYFGPGTRLTVT.

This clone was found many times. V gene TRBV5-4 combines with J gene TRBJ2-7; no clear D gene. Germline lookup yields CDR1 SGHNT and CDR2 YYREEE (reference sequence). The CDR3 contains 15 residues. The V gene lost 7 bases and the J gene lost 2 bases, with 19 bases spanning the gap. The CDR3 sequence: CASALTGQAPYEQYF. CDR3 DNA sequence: TGTGCCAGCGCCCTGACTGGGCAGGCCCCCTACGAGCAGTACTTC.

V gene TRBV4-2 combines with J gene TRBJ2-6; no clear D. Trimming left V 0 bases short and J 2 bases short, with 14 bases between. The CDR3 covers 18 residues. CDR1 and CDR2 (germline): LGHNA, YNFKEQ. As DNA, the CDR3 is TGTGCCAGCAGCCAAGAGAAATCAGTCTTCGCTGGGGCCAACGTCCTGACTTTC. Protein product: CASSQEKSVFAGANVLTF.

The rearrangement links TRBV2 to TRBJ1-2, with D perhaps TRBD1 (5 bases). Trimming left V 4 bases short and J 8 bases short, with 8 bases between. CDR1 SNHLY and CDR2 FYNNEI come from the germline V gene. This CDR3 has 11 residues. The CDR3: CASSVGVGYTF. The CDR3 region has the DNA TGTGCCAGCAGTGTAGGGGTGGGCTACACCTTC. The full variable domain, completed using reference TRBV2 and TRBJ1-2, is EPEVTQTPSHQVTQMGQEVILRCVPISNHLYFYWYRQILGQKVEFLVSFYNNEISEKSEIFDDQFSVERPDGSNFTLKIRSTKLEDSAMYFCASSVGVGYTFGSGTRLTVV.

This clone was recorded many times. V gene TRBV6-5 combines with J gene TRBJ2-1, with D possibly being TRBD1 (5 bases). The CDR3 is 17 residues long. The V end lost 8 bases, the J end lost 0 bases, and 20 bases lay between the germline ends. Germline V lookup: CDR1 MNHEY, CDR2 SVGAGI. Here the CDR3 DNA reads TGTGCCAGCCAGCAGCCCGGACACCCGAGCTCCTACAATGAGCAGTTCTTC. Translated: CASQQPGHPSSYNEQFF.

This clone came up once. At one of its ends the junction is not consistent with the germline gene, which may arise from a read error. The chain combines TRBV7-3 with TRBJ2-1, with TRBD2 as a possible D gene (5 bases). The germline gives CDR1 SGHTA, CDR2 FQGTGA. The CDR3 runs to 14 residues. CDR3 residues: CANSLKGSYNEQLF. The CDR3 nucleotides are TGTGCCAACAGCTTAAAAGGGAGCTACAATGAGCAGTTGTTC.

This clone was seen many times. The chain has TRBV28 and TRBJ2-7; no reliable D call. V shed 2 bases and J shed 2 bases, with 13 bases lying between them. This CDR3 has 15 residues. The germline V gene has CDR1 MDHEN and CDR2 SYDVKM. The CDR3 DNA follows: TGTGCCAGCAGTTTAATACAAACTCTGACCTACGAGCAGTACTTC. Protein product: CASSLIQTLTYEQYF.

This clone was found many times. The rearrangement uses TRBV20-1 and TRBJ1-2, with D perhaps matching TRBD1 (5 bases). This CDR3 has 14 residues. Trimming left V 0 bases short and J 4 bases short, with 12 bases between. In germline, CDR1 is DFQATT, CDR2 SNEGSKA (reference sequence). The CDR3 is CSARDREGAYGYTF. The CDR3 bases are TGCAGTGCTAGAGATCGGGAAGGGGCCTATGGCTACACCTTC.

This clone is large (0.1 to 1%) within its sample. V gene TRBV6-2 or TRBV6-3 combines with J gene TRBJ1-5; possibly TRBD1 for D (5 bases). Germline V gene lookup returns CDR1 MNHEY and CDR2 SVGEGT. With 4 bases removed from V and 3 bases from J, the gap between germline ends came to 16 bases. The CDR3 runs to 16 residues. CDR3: CASSSRAGLYNQPQHF. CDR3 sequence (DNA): TGTGCCAGCAGTTCCCGGGCAGGGCTATACAATCAGCCCCAGCATTTT.

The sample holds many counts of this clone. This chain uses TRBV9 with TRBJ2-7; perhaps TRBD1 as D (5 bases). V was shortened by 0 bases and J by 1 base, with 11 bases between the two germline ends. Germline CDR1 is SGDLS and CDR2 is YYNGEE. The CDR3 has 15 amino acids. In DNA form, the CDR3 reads TGTGCCAGCAGCGTAGCGGCGACAGCTTCCTACGAGCAGTACTTC. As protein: CASSVAATASYEQYF.

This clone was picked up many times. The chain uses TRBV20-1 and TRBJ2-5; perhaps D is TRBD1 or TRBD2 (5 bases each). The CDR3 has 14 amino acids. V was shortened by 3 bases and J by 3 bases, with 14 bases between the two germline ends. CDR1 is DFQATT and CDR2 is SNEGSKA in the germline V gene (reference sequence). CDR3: CSARDTGLEETQYF. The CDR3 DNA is TGCAGTGCTAGGGATACAGGACTTGAAGAGACCCAGTACTTC.

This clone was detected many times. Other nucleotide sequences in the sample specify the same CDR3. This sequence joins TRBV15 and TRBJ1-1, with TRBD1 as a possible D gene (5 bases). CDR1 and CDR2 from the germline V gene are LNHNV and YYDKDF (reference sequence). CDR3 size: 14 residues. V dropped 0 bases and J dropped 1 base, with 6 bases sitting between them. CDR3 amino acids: CATSRDGGNTEAFF. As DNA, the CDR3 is TGTGCCACCAGCAGAGATGGGGGGAACACTGAAGCTTTCTTT.

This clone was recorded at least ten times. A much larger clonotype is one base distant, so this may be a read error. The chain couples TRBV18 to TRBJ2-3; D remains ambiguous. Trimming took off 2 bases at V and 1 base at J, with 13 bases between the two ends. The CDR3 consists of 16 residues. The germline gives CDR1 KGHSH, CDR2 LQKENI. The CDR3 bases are TGTGCCAGCTCACCAATCGCGTGCGTGGGCACAGATACGCAGTATTTT. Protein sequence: CASSPIACVGTDTQYF. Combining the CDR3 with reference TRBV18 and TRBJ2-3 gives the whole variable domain NAGVMQNPRHLVRRRGQEARLRCSPMKGHSHVYWYRQLPEEGLKFMVYLQKENIIDESGMPKERFSAEFPKEGPSILRIQQVVRGDSAAYFCASSPIACVGTDTQYFGPGTRLTVL.